This T cell receptor (beta chain) is from a study of cytomegalovirus exposure and HLA in healthy donors. About this clone: No antigen is known for it.

Broader study findings: Follow-up analysis later connected one missense variant in DCLRE1C with trimming of TCR beta V- and J-genes.

The PCR was carried out with 60 Vbeta primers and 13 Jbeta primers. Data came from immunoSEQ multiplex PCR; TCRdb stores just in-frame clones and leaves some out. The table has 310,000 or so clones, around 90% seen once. CDR3 length: 13 amino acids. Trimming pared 6 bases from V and 6 bases from J, leaving 9 bases between. The germline CDR1 and CDR2 sequences are LNHNV and YYDKDF (reference sequence). The source of this sequence is a woman aged 18-35 years in good health and CMV-seronegative. Sequencing used PBMCs. The rearrangement uses TRBV15 and TRBJ1-6; no clear D gene. In DNA form, the CDR3 reads TGTGCCACCAGTGCAGAGGGTAATTCACCCCTCCACTTT. Protein sequence: CATSAEGNSPLHF.